Sequencing of this TCR beta chain was carried out in a study of cytomegalovirus exposure and HLA in healthy donors. Turning to this clone: Antigen: not known.

The germline V and J ends were trimmed by 2 bases and 1 base, with 12 bases remaining between them. The CDR3 runs 15 residues. Germline V gene lookup returns CDR1 SGDLS and CDR2 YYNGEE. Study-level findings and limits: Analysis was carried out at a later point, and it linked a missense DCLRE1C variant to TCR beta V- and J-gene trimming. Cytomegalovirus-associated status was assigned to approximately 160 TCR beta chains. It was confirmed in vitro that a few of the CMV-associated chains were specific for CMV antigens.

Donors sampled were nominally healthy, though unrecorded immune exposures were likely. Vbeta (60) and Jbeta (13) primers were used in the PCR. Here immunoSEQ multiplex PCR was the method, and the copy in TCRdb shows in-frame clones only, minus some. Of about 93,000 clones in the sample, around 80% are singletons; the top ten hold 0.57%. The sequence was obtained from a man under 40 in good health and CMV-seronegative. The material sequenced was PBMCs. This chain joins TRBV9 and TRBJ1-1, with TRBD1 as a possible D gene (5 bases). In nucleotides, the CDR3 is TGTGCCAGCAGCGTTGGACACTCGACGAACACTGAAGCTTTCTTT. This encodes CASSVGHSTNTEAFF.